This is a list of T cell receptor beta chains from one sample in a study of human T cells and chemical hapten exposure. TCRdb re-derived calls from the RACE reads in MiXCR, one entry per CDR3 protein. The table records 370,000 or so distinct CDR3 sequences, around 5% of them present only once. Sample: whole blood, taken in connection with sensitization to the hapten diphenylcyclopropenone (DPC). Source of these receptors: a woman between 50 and 59 years old with alopecia areata. Some clones in this sample may be carry-over from other donors' samples. The CDR3 runs from the conserved cysteine through the conserved F or W. The order of the fields is D gene, clone size, V gene, J gene, CDR3 DNA, CDR3 protein. D genes are given only for firm matches. Size is stated for part of the rows, as once, few or many counts, or as a class when the clone is expanded.

D: -
size: many
V: TRBV12-3/TRBV12-4
J: TRBJ1-1
DNA: TGTGCCAGCCTCGGGACTGGCGGGGAGAACACTGAAGCTTTCTTT
CDR3: CASLGTGGENTEAFF

D: -
size: many
V: TRBV12-3/TRBV12-4
J: TRBJ1-2
DNA: TGTGCCAGCAGTTTGGGAGGGTTCGGCTACACCTTC
CDR3: CASSLGGFGYTF

D: TRBD1
size: -
V: TRBV5-1
J: TRBJ2-3
DNA: TGCGCCAGCAGCTGGACAGGGCGAGGGGATACGCAGTATTTT
CDR3: CASSWTGRGDTQYF

D: TRBD1
size: few
V: TRBV20-1
J: TRBJ1-4
DNA: TGCAGTGCTACCCTCACAGGGGGGGGTGAAAAACTGTTTTTT
CDR3: CSATLTGGGEKLFF

D: TRBD1
size: many
V: TRBV9
J: TRBJ2-7
DNA: TGTGCCAGCAGCCTAGGGACAGCGACCTACGAGCAGTACTTC
CDR3: CASSLGTATYEQYF

D: -
size: many
V: TRBV5-1
J: TRBJ1-1
DNA: TGCGCCAGCAGCTTGGGGAATAGGGAAGCTTTCTTT
CDR3: CASSLGNREAFF

D: -
size: few
V: TRBV5-1
J: TRBJ2-3
DNA: TGCGCCAGCAGCTTCGGACAGCAGACAGATACGCAGTATTTT
CDR3: CASSFGQQTDTQYF

D: -
size: many
V: TRBV12-3/TRBV12-4
J: TRBJ2-3
DNA: TGTGCCAGCAGTTCTGGGACTTCATCCACAGATACGCAGTATTTT
CDR3: CASSSGTSSTDTQYF

D: -
size: few
V: TRBV9
J: TRBJ1-4
DNA: TGTGCCAGCAGCGTAGCTACGGGGCGAGATAATGAAAAACTGTTTTTT
CDR3: CASSVATGRDNEKLFF

D: TRBD1
size: few
V: TRBV5-4
J: TRBJ1-1
DNA: TGTGCCAGCAGCTTCACAGGGGGCATGAACACTGAAGCTTTCTTT
CDR3: CASSFTGGMNTEAFF

D: -
size: -
V: TRBV5-1
J: TRBJ2-4
DNA: TGCGCCAGCAGGGACCCCCTAGCGCCAAAAAACATTCAGTACTTC
CDR3: CASRDPLAPKNIQYF

D: -
size: few
V: TRBV9
J: TRBJ2-1
DNA: TGTGCCAGCAGTGAACTGAATGAGCAGTTCTTC
CDR3: CASSELNEQFF

D: -
size: few
V: TRBV24-1
J: TRBJ1-5
DNA: TGTGCCACCAGCCCCAGGGGACTCGGCAATCAGCCCCAGCATTTT
CDR3: CATSPRGLGNQPQHF

D: -
size: few
V: TRBV5-1
J: TRBJ2-5
DNA: TGCGCCAGCAGCCGGGGGTCCAGCTTCAAAGAGACCCAGTACTTC
CDR3: CASSRGSSFKETQYF

D: TRBD1
size: -
V: TRBV3-1
J: TRBJ2-1
DNA: TGTGCCAGCAGCCGTACATTCGGGACAGGTGTTCGCAATGAGCAGTTCTTC
CDR3: CASSRTFGTGVRNEQFF

D: TRBD2
size: few
V: TRBV3-1
J: TRBJ2-1
DNA: TGTGCCAGCAGCCAAGATCTCCTAGCGGGGGGGCGGATCGATGAGCAGTTCTTC
CDR3: CASSQDLLAGGRIDEQFF

D: -
size: few
V: TRBV2
J: TRBJ1-1
DNA: TGTGCCAGCAGAACAGAAGGGGTCATGAACACTGAAGCTTTCTTT
CDR3: CASRTEGVMNTEAFF

D: TRBD1
size: many
V: TRBV9
J: TRBJ1-6
DNA: TGTGCCAGCAGCGTAGCCGGGACAGGGGCAACGCATCTTGCCCTCCACTTT
CDR3: CASSVAGTGATHLALHF

D: TRBD2
size: -
V: TRBV7-2
J: TRBJ2-1
DNA: TGTGCCAGCAGCTCAGTGTGGGGGAGGGCCACTGAGCAGTTCTTC
CDR3: CASSSVWGRATEQFF

D: -
size: many
V: TRBV10-3
J: TRBJ2-3
DNA: TGTGCCATAGCGGCCCAAGGTAGCGGTCCAGATACGCAGTATTTT
CDR3: CAIAAQGSGPDTQYF

D: TRBD2
size: few
V: TRBV5-1
J: TRBJ2-3
DNA: TGCGCCAGCAGCTTGGAGCAGCGGGGGGGAGCCACAGATACGCAGTATTTT
CDR3: CASSLEQRGGATDTQYF

D: -
size: many
V: TRBV29-1
J: TRBJ2-2
DNA: TGCAGCGTTGAGGCAGGGACCGGGGAGCTGTTTTTT
CDR3: CSVEAGTGELFF

D: TRBD1
size: -
V: TRBV20-1
J: TRBJ1-3
DNA: TGCAGTGCCAGGGACAGTGGGAGCTCTGGAAACACCATATATTTT
CDR3: CSARDSGSSGNTIYF

D: -
size: few
V: TRBV7-2
J: TRBJ1-3
DNA: TGTGCCAGCAGCCCAAATACTGGCGGGGGCCTGGTCTCTGGAAACACCATATATTTT
CDR3: CASSPNTGGGLVSGNTIYF

D: TRBD2
size: -
V: TRBV6-5
J: TRBJ2-2
DNA: TGTGCCAGCAGCCCCCTGGCGGGGGTGGCCGGGGAGCTGTTTTTT
CDR3: CASSPLAGVAGELFF

D: -
size: many
V: TRBV20-1
J: TRBJ1-2
DNA: TGCAGTGCTAGAGATCCCGTGCGATCGGGAGGCTACACCTTC
CDR3: CSARDPVRSGGYTF

D: -
size: many
V: TRBV11-2
J: TRBJ2-1
DNA: TGTGCCAGCAGCTTAGGACCAGCTTGGGATGAGCAGTTCTTC
CDR3: CASSLGPAWDEQFF

D: TRBD1
size: -
V: TRBV7-9
J: TRBJ2-7
DNA: TGTGCCAGCAGCTCGAAGGACAGGGTTTACGAGCAGTACTTC
CDR3: CASSSKDRVYEQYF

D: TRBD2
size: many
V: TRBV10-3
J: TRBJ2-3
DNA: TGTGCCACCAGGACTAGCGGTACCGAGGGTACGCAGTATTTT
CDR3: CATRTSGTEGTQYF

D: -
size: -
V: TRBV6-5
J: TRBJ2-7
DNA: TGTGCCAGCAGGTCAACCGGGACTTGGAACGAGCAGTACTTC
CDR3: CASRSTGTWNEQYF

D: TRBD1
size: -
V: TRBV11-2
J: TRBJ2-7
DNA: TGTGCCAGCAGCTTGGGCTATAGGACAGGGGGTGACGAGCAGTACTTC
CDR3: CASSLGYRTGGDEQYF

D: TRBD2
size: many
V: TRBV27
J: TRBJ2-7
DNA: TGTGCCAGCAGTTTTGCGGGGGAATACGAGCAGTACTTC
CDR3: CASSFAGEYEQYF

D: -
size: few
V: TRBV29-1
J: TRBJ2-1
DNA: TGCAGCGTTGTAGGGGTAAGAGATCGGGGGCTGGAAAAGAGCTCCTACAATGAGCAGTTCTTC
CDR3: CSVVGVRDRGLEKSSYNEQFF

D: -
size: -
V: TRBV30
J: TRBJ2-7
DNA: TGTGCCTGGGCCCTATCACTCTCCTACGAGCAGTACTTC
CDR3: CAWALSLSYEQYF

D: TRBD1
size: -
V: TRBV28
J: TRBJ2-7
DNA: TGTGCCAGCAGTTTACAGGGGTGGGGACAGGGGTACGAGCAGTACTTC
CDR3: CASSLQGWGQGYEQYF

D: -
size: many
V: TRBV6-5
J: TRBJ1-5
DNA: TGTGCCACCAGGGAGGGAGCGGGCAATCAGCCCCAGCATTTT
CDR3: CATREGAGNQPQHF

D: -
size: -
V: TRBV5-1
J: TRBJ1-1
DNA: TGCGCCAGCAGCTCCCTCCAACACGCTGAAGCTTTCTTT
CDR3: CASSSLQHAEAFF

D: -
size: few
V: TRBV27
J: TRBJ1-6
DNA: TGTGCCAGCAGTCCGGGACTATCCTATAATTCACCCCTCCACTTT
CDR3: CASSPGLSYNSPLHF

D: TRBD1
size: -
V: TRBV12-3/TRBV12-4
J: TRBJ2-7
DNA: TGTGGCAGCAGTTTAGGGGACAGACTTTCCGAGCAGTACTTC
CDR3: CGSSLGDRLSEQYF

D: -
size: many
V: TRBV12-3/TRBV12-4
J: TRBJ1-2
DNA: TGTGCCAGCAGTGCTTACAGTAACTATGGCTACACCTTC
CDR3: CASSAYSNYGYTF

D: TRBD1
size: many
V: TRBV2
J: TRBJ1-2
DNA: TGTGCCAGCAGTGCATACCTGACAGGGGGCGGTCATGGCTACACCTTC
CDR3: CASSAYLTGGGHGYTF

D: TRBD2
size: few
V: TRBV27
J: TRBJ2-5
DNA: TGTGCCAGCAGTACTAGCGGAGCCTTGACCCAGTACTTC
CDR3: CASSTSGALTQYF